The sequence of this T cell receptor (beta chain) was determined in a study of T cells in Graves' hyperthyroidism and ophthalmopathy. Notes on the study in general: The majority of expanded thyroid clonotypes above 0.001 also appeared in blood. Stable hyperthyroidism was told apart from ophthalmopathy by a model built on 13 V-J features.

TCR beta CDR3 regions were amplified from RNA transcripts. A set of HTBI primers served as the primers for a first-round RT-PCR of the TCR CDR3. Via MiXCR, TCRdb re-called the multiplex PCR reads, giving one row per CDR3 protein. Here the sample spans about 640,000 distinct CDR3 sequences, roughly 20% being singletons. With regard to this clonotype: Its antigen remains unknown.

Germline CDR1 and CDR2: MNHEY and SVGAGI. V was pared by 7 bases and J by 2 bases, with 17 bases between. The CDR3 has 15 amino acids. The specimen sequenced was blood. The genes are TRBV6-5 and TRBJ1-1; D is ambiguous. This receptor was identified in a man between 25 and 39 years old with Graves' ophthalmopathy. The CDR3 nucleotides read TGTGCCAGCATTACCGTGATGGTCCCCAACACTGAAGCTTTCTTT. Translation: CASITVMVPNTEAFF.